The sequence of this TCR beta chain was determined in a study of shared clonotypes between healthy human individuals. Study as a whole: Per donor, three plates held CD4 naive cells, three held CD4 memory, two held CD8 naive and one held CD8 memory. Regarding the study as a whole: Inspection by rarefaction showed sorted-subset sequencing to be incomplete despite large depth.

V lost 6 bases, J lost 2 bases, and 15 bases lay in between. This CDR3 contains 15 residues. CDR1 MNHEY and CDR2 SMNVEV come from the germline V gene (reference sequence). Here immunoSEQ multiplex PCR was the method, and the copy in TCRdb shows in-frame clones only, minus some. The sample shows about 2 million clones, roughly 96% of them seen only once. On this clone itself: Antigen specificity is unknown.

This TCR came from a man between 18 and 29 years old in good health. Sequencing used naive CD4+ T cells sorted from blood. The subset: CD45RA+ positively selected. This chain joins TRBV27 and TRBJ2-3, with D possibly matching TRBD1 (6 bases). The CDR3: CASSSTGRFTDTQYF. CDR3 DNA sequence: TGTGCCAGCAGCTCCACAGGGAGATTCACAGATACGCAGTATTTT.